This TCR beta chain appears in the sequencing data of a study of T cells in Graves' hyperthyroidism and ophthalmopathy. The TCR beta CDR3 regions underwent amplification using RNA transcripts as the source. HTBI primers drove first-round RT-PCR of the TCR CDR3. TCRdb fed the multiplex PCR reads into MiXCR, producing one record per CDR3 protein. Among 450,000 to 650,000 distinct CDR3 sequences listed, around 20% were seen once. The germline CDR1 and CDR2 sequences are SGHVS and FQNEAQ. V shed 5 bases and J shed 0 bases, with 13 bases lying between them. The CDR3 loop spans 15 amino acids. To note about this clonotype: Its matching antigen is unknown.

Study outcomes and limitations: Blood also held most thyroid clonotypes expanded beyond 0.001.

Criteria for exclusion of patients were uncontrolled infection, other autoimmune disease, pregnancy or lactation. The sequenced material came from blood. This clonotype was sampled from a man younger than 30 with Graves' hyperthyroidism. The rearrangement joins TRBV7-8 to TRBJ1-2; D unresolved. The CDR3 nucleotides read TGTGCCAGCAGCGCTCAATTGGTGTCTAACTATGGCTACACCTTC. Protein product: CASSAQLVSNYGYTF. Filled out from reference TRBV7-8 and TRBJ1-2, the complete variable domain reads GAGVSQSPRYKVAKRGQDVALRCDPISGHVSLFWYQQALGQGPEFLTYFQNEAQLDKSGLPSDRFFAERPEGSVSTLKIQRTQQEDSAVYLCASSAQLVSNYGYTFGSGTRLTVV.